This T cell receptor (beta chain) was profiled in a study of CD8+ T cells in alopecia areata. The sequencing template was cDNA reverse transcribed from extracted RNA. The repertoire was sequenced with immunoSEQ multiplex PCR; TCRdb's copy has only in-frame clones and lacks some. The sample lists roughly 100,000 clones; over 75% were seen once. Specified treatment: oral pan-JAK inhibitor, 5-10 mg twice daily. PBMCs provided sorted CD4+ and CD8+ T cells. A note on this clone: What it binds is not known.

CDR3 length: 14 residues. Germline loops: CDR1 SEHNR, CDR2 FQNEAQ (reference sequence). Trimming removed 5 bases at V and 5 bases at J, with 13 bases between. Findings of the study overall: Tofacitinib significantly decreased scalp clonality and expanded CD8+ clones among top 100. In scalp and blood during tofacitinib, many expanded lesional clones persisted. Patients displayed less clarity in TCR sharing than mice, a finding possibly related to HLA.

The sample here was CD8+ T cells sorted from blood, taken between weeks 30 and 35, from a patient treated with tofacitinib. J is TRBJ2-1 and V is TRBV7-9; the D gene is possibly TRBD2 (6 bases). The sequence came from a human donor with alopecia areata. CDR3: CASSPVWGDNEQFF. CDR3 in DNA: TGTGCCAGCAGCCCCGTTTGGGGGGACAATGAGCAGTTCTTC. Together with reference TRBV7-9 and TRBJ2-1, the CDR3 gives the full variable domain: DTGVSQNPRHKITKRGQNVTFRCDPISEHNRLYWYRQTLGQGPEFLTYFQNEAQLEKSRLLSDRFSAERPKGSFSTLEIQRTEQGDSAMYLCASSPVWGDNEQFFGPGTRLTVL.